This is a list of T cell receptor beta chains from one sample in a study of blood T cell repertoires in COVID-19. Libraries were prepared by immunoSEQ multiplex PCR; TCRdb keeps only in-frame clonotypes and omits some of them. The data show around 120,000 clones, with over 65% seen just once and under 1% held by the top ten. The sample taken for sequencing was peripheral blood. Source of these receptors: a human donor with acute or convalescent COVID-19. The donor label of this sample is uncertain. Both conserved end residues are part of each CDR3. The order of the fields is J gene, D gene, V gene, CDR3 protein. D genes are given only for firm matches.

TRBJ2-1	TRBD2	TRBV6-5	CASRWTSGYNEQFF
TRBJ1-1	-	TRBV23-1	CASSPGFTEAFF
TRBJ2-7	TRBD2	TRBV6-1	CASSEEKRGGASYEQYF
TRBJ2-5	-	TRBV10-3	CATNKGGYEAQYF
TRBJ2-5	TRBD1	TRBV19	CASSISGGRETQYF
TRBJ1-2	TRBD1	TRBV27	CASSWGQGDGYTF
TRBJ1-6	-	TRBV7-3	CASSLNGRKYSPLHF
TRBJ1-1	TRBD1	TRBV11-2	CASSQDRGQLGTEAFF
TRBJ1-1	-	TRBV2	CASVGSSEFRNTEAFF
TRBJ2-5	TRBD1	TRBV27	CASNSPGGSEAQYF
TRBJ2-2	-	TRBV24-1	CATRGADTGELFF
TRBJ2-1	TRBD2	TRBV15	CATSASGGNEQFF
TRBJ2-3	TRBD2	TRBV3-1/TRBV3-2	CASSQEGTSGGADTQYF
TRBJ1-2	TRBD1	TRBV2	CASRPGQGGYGYTF
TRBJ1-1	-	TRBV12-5	CASGLVPREATEAFF
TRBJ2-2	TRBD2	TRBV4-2	CASSWTSGGGNTGELFF
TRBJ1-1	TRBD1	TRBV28	CASPGQGANTEAFF
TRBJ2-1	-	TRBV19	CASSFPGTSYNEQFF
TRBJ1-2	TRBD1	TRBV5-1	CASSLDIGTGRGYTF
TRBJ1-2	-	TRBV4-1	CASSQGRDRPNYGYTF
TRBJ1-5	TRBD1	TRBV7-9	CASSSTGAGQPQHF
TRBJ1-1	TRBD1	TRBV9	CASSYGQANTEAFF
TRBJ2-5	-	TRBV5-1	CASSFTEETQYF
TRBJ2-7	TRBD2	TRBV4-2	CASSQSLAGGLYEQYF
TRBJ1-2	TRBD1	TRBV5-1	CASSSTGPGQGGYTF
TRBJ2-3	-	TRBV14	CASSQDRNTRTDTQYF
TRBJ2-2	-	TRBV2	CASRIREANTGELFF
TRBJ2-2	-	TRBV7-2	CASSRTPRAGWNTGELFF
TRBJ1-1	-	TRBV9	CASSVTGSTEAFF
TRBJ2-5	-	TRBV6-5	CASRDPQGVRTQYF
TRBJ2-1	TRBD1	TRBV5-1	CASTPAPQGSSYNEQFF
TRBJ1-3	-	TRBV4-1	CASSQVFSSGNTIYF
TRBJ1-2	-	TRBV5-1	CASSFFLEGLYYGYTF
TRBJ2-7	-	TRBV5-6	CASSWGTPSYEQYF
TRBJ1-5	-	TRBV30	CAWTPKGGSSNQPQHF
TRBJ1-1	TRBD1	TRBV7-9	CASSLPLTGEGVRTEAFF
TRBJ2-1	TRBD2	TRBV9	CASSTGTTSGNEQFF
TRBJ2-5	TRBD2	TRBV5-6	CASRGRGYQETQYF
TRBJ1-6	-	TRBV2	CASRGAGVNNSPLHF
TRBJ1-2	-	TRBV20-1	CSASWGQGRGYTF
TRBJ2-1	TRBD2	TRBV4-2	CASSRDWTSGGDEQFF
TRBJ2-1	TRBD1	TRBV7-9	CASSPDRGRYNEQFF
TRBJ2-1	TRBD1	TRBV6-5	CASTFWGETGGFF
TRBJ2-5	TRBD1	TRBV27	CASSPWTGFRETQYF
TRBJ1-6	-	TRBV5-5	CASSLVTYNSPLHF
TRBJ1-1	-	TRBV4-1	CASSEGAGEAFF
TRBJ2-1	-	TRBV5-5	CASSLGGYSYNEQFF
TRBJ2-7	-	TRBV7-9	CASSLDIYEQYF
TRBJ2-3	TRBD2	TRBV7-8	CASSLVSGGATDTQYF
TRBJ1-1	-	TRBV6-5	CASSRNQGSTEAFF
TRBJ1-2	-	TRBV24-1	CATSDFVGDGYTF
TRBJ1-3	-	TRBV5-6	CASSPRTVSGNTIYF
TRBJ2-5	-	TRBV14	CASSPTGGTQYF
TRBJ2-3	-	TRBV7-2	CASSLMRGHTDTQYF